This T cell receptor (beta chain) appears in the sequencing data of a study of blood T cell repertoires in COVID-19. Study-level information: Both acute and convalescent COVID-19 samples were obtained from the United States, Italy and Spain. PBMCs, B-cell-depleted T cells, or T cells were the source of the cDNA or gDNA that made up the material.

Original data processing: Estimation of nucleated cell counts was performed using reference gene primer amplification. The table came from immunoSEQ multiplex PCR; TCRdb's copy has only in-frame clones and leaves some out. The V and J calls and clone size come from that table; D and trimming were worked out from the DNA. The repertoire holds over 70,000 clones, more than 75% seen once, with more than 1% in the top ten. Trimming removed 0 bases from V and 5 bases from J, with 16 bases in between. Per the germline V gene, CDR1 is WNHNN and CDR2 is SYGVQD (reference sequence). The CDR3 length is 16 residues.

This chain uses TRBV10-1 with TRBJ2-5; D remains unclear. Sequences were obtained from peripheral blood. The sequence was collected from a human donor in a cohort sampled during active COVID-19. The CDR3 bases are TGCGCCAGCAGTGAGTCGACTTTGAGGAACCGCGAGACCCAGTACTTC. It is translated as CASSESTLRNRETQYF.